This T cell receptor beta chain was captured in a study of regulatory T cells in long-lasting Graves disease. There are 13 residues in the CDR3. Losses at the gene ends were 7 bases for V and 8 bases for J; bases not matched to a gene: 8. CDR1 is MNHNS and CDR2 is SASEGT in the germline V gene. Combining iRepertoire HTBI primers with Arm-PCR of CDR3 regions, the authors built TCR beta libraries. TCRdb processed the multiplex PCR reads anew with MiXCR; each CDR3 protein has one entry. The top ten clones hold around 13% of a sample with over 200,000 distinct CDR3 sequences, about 18% of them seen once. Time point: newly diagnosed GD, antithyroid drugs for less than 3 months. Following extraction of RNA from PBMCs, that RNA was used to make the TCR library. This clonotype was seen a few times. These same data were also listed under a study on T cells in Graves' hyperthyroidism and ophthalmopathy. That study reports: No progression to ophthalmopathy during 18 months of follow-up defined stable disease. An initial round of RT-PCR targeting the TCR CDR3 relied on the HTBI primer set.

This specimen consisted of peripheral blood mononuclear cells (PBMCs), obtained at new diagnosis, from a patient treated with antithyroid drugs. This receptor was obtained from a woman aged 30 to 39 with Graves disease. The rearrangement uses TRBV6-1 and TRBJ1-5; 7 nucleotides match TRBD1. The CDR3 protein is CASIRQGREPQHF. The CDR3, as DNA: TGTGCCAGCATTCGACAGGGTCGGGAGCCCCAGCATTTT.